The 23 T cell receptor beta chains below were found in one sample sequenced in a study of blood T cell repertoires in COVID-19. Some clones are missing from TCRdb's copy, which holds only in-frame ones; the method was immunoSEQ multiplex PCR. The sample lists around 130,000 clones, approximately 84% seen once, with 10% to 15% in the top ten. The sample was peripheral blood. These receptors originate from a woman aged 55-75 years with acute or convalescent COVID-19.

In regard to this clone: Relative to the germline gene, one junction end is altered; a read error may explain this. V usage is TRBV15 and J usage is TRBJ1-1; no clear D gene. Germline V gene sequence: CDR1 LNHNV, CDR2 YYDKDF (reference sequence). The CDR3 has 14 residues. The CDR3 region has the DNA TGTGCCACCAGCGGAGACCTCTGGAGCACTGAAGCTTTCTTT. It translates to CATSGDLWSTEAFF.

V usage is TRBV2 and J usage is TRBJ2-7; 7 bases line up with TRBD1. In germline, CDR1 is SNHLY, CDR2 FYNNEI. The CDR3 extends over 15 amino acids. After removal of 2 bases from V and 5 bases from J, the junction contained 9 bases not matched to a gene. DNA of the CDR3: TGTGCCAGCAGTGAAAGGGTGACAGGGACCCACGAGCAGTACTTC. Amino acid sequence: CASSERVTGTHEQYF.

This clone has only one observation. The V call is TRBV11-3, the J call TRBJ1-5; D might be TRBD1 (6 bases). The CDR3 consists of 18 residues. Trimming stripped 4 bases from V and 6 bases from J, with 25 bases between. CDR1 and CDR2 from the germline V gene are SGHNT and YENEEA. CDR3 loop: CASSYLTSGVGFGQPQHF. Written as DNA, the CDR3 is TGTGCCAGCAGCTACCTAACCTCAGGGGTGGGGTTCGGTCAGCCCCAGCATTTT.

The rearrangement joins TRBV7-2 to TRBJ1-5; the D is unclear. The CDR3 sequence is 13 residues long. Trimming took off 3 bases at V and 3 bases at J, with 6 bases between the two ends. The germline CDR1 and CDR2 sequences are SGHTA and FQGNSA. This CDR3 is CASSLSDNQPQHF. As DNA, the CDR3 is TGTGCCAGCAGCTTGAGCGACAATCAGCCCCAGCATTTT.

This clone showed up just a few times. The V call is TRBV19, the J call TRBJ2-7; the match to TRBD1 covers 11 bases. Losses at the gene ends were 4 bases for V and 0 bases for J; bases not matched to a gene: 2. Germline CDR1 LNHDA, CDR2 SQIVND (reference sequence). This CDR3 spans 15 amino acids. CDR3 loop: CASSTGTGGSYEQYF. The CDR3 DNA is TGTGCCAGTAGTACCGGGACAGGGGGCTCCTACGAGCAGTACTTC. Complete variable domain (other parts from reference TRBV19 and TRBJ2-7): DGGITQSPKYLFRKEGQNVTLSCEQNLNHDAMYWYRQDPGQGLRLIYYSQIVNDFQKGDIAEGYSVSREKKESFPLTVTSAQKNPTAFYLCASSTGTGGSYEQYFGPGTRLTVT.

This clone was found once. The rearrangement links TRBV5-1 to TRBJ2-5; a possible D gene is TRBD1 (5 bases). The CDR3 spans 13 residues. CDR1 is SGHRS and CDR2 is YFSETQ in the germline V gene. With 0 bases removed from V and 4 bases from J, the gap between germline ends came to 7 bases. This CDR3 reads CASSLDGAETQYF. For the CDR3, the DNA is TGCGCCAGCAGCTTGGATGGGGCAGAGACCCAGTACTTC.

CDR3 nucleotides: TGTGCCTGGAGTACCGCCGGGACAGGGCAATCACCCCTCCACTTT. This gives the protein CAWSTAGTGQSPLHF. V is TRBV30 and J is TRBJ1-6; 9 bases line up with TRBD1. The length of the CDR3 is 15 residues. Germline V gene sequence: CDR1 GTSNPN, CDR2 SVGIG (reference sequence). Unmatched junction bases numbered 9, after V lost 2 bases and J lost 10 bases.

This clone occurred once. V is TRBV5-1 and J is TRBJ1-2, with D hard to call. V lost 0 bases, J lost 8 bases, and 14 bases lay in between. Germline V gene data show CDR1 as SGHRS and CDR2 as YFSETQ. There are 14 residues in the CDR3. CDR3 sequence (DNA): TGCGCCAGCAGCTTGGAAGGCAGCCTCGGGGGCTACACCTTC. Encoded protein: CASSLEGSLGGYTF.

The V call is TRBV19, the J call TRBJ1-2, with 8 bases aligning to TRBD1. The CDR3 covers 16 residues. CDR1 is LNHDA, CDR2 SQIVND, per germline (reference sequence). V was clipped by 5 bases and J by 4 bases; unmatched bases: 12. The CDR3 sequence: CASSASGGPYSYGYTF. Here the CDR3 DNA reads TGTGCCAGTAGTGCATCAGGGGGCCCATACTCCTATGGCTACACCTTC.

CDR3 sequence: CASSLATGGGRLQETQYF. In nucleotides, the CDR3 is TGCGCCAGCAGCTTGGCCACGGGAGGGGGTCGACTCCAAGAGACCCAGTACTTC. The rearrangement joins TRBV5-1 to TRBJ2-5; TRBD2 matches at 8 bases. This CDR3 is 18 amino acids long. J lost 1 base, V lost 0 bases, and 11 bases had no gene match. CDR1 and CDR2 (germline): SGHRS, YFSETQ.

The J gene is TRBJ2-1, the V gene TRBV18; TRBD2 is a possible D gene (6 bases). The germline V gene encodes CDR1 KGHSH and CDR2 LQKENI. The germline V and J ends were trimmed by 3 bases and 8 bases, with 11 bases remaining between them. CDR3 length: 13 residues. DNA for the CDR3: TGTGCCAGCTCACCGGCGATAGCGGATGAGCAGTTCTTC. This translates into CASSPAIADEQFF. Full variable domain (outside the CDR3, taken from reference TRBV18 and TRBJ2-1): NAGVMQNPRHLVRRRGQEARLRCSPMKGHSHVYWYRQLPEEGLKFMVYLQKENIIDESGMPKERFSAEFPKEGPSILRIQQVVRGDSAAYFCASSPAIADEQFFGPGTRLTVL.

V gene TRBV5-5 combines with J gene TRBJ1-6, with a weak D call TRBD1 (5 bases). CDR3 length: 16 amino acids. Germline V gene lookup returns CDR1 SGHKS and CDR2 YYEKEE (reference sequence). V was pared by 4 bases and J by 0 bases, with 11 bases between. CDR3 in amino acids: CASSPQTDSYNSPLHF. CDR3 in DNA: TGTGCCAGCAGCCCACAGACAGACTCCTATAATTCACCCCTCCACTTT.

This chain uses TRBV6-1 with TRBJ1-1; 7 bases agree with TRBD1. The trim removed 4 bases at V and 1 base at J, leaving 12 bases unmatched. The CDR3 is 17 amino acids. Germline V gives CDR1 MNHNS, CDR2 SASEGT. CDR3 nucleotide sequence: TGTGCCAGCAGTGCCCAGGGACAGCCTAGATCGAACACTGAAGCTTTCTTT. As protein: CASSAQGQPRSNTEAFF.

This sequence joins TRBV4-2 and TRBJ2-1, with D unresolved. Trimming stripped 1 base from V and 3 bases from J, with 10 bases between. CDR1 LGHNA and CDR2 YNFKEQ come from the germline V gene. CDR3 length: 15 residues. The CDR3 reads CASSQVGLHYNEQFF. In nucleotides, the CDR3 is TGTGCCAGCAGCCAAGTTGGGCTACACTACAATGAGCAGTTCTTC.

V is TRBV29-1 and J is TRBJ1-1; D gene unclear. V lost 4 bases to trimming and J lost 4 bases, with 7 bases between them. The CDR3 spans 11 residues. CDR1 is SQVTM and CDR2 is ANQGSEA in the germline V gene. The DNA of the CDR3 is TGCAGCGTTGTTAGGAGCACTGAAGCTTTCTTT. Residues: CSVVRSTEAFF.

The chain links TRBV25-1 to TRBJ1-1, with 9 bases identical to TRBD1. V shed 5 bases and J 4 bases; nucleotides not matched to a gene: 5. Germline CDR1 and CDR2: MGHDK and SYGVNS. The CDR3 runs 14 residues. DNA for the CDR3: TGTGCCAGCAGTCCGACAGGGGGGGGCACTGAAGCTTTCTTT. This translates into CASSPTGGGTEAFF.

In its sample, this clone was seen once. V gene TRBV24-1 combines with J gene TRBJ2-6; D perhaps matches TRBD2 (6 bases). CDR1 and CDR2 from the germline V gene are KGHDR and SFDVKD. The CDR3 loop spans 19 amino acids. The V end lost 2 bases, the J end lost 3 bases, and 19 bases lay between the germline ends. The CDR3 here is CATSDSGGALGFGANVLTF. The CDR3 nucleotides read TGTGCCACCAGTGATTCGGGCGGGGCGCTGGGCTTTGGGGCCAACGTCCTGACTTTC.

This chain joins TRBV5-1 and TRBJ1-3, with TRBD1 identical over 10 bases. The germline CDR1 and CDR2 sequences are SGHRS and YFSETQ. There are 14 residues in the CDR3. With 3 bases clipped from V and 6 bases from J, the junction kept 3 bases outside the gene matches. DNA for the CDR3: TGCGCCAGCAGCTCCGGGACAGGGGTAAACACCATATATTTT. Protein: CASSSGTGVNTIYF.

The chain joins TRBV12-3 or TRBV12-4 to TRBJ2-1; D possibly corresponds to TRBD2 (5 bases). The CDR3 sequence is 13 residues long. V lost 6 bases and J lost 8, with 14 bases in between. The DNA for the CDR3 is TGTGCCAGCAGCCAGAGGGCATTTGATGAGCAGTTCTTC. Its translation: CASSQRAFDEQFF.

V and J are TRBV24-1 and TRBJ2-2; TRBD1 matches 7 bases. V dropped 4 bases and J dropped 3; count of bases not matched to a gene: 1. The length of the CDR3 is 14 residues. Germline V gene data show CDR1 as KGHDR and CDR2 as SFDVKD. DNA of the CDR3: TGTGCCACCAGTGAGGGACAGTACACCGGGGAGCTGTTTTTT. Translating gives CATSEGQYTGELFF.

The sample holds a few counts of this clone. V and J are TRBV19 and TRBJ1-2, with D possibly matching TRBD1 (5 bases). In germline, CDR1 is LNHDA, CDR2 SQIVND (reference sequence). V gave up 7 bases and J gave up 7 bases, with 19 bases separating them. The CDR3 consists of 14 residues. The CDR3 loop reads CASNAAAGNPGYTF. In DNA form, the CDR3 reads TGTGCCAGTAATGCCGCCGCAGGGAATCCTGGCTACACCTTC.

The CDR3 region has the DNA TGTGCCAGTTTCGCCCAAGGGAGGGGAAACACCGGGGAGCTGTTTTTT. Its translation is CASFAQGRGNTGELFF. V gene TRBV28 combines with J gene TRBJ2-2; 7 bases align to TRBD2. The CDR3 extends over 16 amino acids. From germline, CDR1 is MDHEN and CDR2 SYDVKM. V shed 9 bases and J 2 bases; nucleotides not matched to a gene: 12.

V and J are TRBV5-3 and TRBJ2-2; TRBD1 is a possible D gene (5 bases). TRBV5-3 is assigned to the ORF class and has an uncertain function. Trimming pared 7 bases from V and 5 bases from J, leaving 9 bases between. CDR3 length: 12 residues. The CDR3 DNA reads TGTGCCAGACCCAGGGATACCGGGGAGCTGTTTTTT. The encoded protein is CARPRDTGELFF.